This record concerns one TCR beta chain sequence. This entry is derived from a study of shared clonotypes between healthy human individuals. CD45RO-negative CD8 cells positively selected for CCR7 made up the naive population, which excluded terminally differentiated effector memory CD45RA+ cells. Sequenced by immunoSEQ multiplex PCR; TCRdb stores in-frame clones only, minus some. The sample has millions of clones, roughly 94% seen once. Germline V gives CDR1 SGHTS, CDR2 YDEGEE. This CDR3 has 14 amino acids. Trimming left V 1 base short and J 4 bases short, with 11 bases between. The clonotype was recovered from a young man in good health. Sequenced material: naive CD8+ T cells sorted from blood. V and J are TRBV5-8 and TRBJ1-1, with D uncertain. CDR3 protein: CASSLLSGFTEAFF. The CDR3 DNA is TGTGCCAGCAGCTTGTTGTCCGGGTTCACTGAAGCTTTCTTT.